Below are 30 T cell receptor beta chains sequenced from a single sample in a study of response to subunit inactivated influenza vaccine. TCRdb analysed the RT-PCR reads with MiXCR anew, one entry per CDR3 protein. The table has under 200,000 distinct CDR3 sequences, approximately 12% seen once; the top ten hold about a third. This specimen was CD8+ T cells sorted from PBMCs, taken less than 25 months after vaccination. The receptor source for this set is a man aged 50 to 69 who received an inactivated influenza vaccine.

This clonotype was observed a handful of times. The genes are TRBV7-9 and TRBJ2-1; 9 bases line up with TRBD2. This CDR3 contains 15 residues. J lost 6 bases, V lost 8 bases, and 11 bases had no gene match. The germline V gene encodes CDR1 SEHNR and CDR2 FQNEAQ (reference sequence). DNA for the CDR3: TGTGCCAGCGTAGTTCTAGCGGGGCTCCTCAATGAGCAGTTCTTC. The encoded protein is CASVVLAGLLNEQFF.

This clonotype was counted at least ten times. The CDR3 sequence is CASRTAYNEQFF. The CDR3 DNA reads TGTGCCAGCAGGACTGCCTACAATGAGCAGTTCTTC. The V and J genes are TRBV7-2 and TRBJ2-1; D unresolved. Looked up from germline, CDR1 is SGHTA and CDR2 is FQGNSA. This CDR3 region has 12 residues. Trimming removed 6 bases at V and 2 bases at J, with 5 bases between.

The V call is TRBV4-2, the J call TRBJ1-2; 9 bases match TRBD1. J was trimmed by 7 bases and V by 1 base; bases with no gene match: 13. The CDR3 consists of 17 residues. CDR1 is LGHNA and CDR2 is YNFKEQ in the germline V gene. The CDR3 loop reads CASSQAAGQGQRVGYTF. The CDR3 DNA reads TGTGCCAGCAGCCAAGCAGCTGGACAGGGGCAGCGAGTTGGCTACACCTTC.

Only a few counts were recorded for this clonotype. V gene TRBV15 combines with J gene TRBJ2-5; possibly TRBD1 or TRBD2 for D (7 bases each). In germline, CDR1 is LNHNV, CDR2 YYDKDF (reference sequence). The CDR3 length is 16 residues. Trimming cost V 4 bases and J 4 bases, with 19 bases left between them. CDR3 DNA sequence: TGTGCCACCAGCAAAGCTAGGCAGGGGGGGGGAGAGACCCAGTACTTC. Its translation is CATSKARQGGGETQYF.

This clonotype has more than one count but fewer than ten. The V call is TRBV20-1, the J call TRBJ2-7, with 9 nucleotides matching TRBD2. The V gene's germline CDR1 is DFQATT and CDR2 SNEGSKA (reference sequence). CDR3 size: 14 residues. V was clipped by 1 base and J by 0 bases; unmatched bases: 1. CDR3 loop: CSARGSGGSYEQYF. CDR3 nucleotide sequence: TGCAGTGCTAGAGGTAGCGGGGGCTCCTACGAGCAGTACTTC.

The J gene is TRBJ2-1, the V gene TRBV7-9; D unclear. CDR3 length equals 12 residues. V lost 4 bases and J lost 4, with 5 bases in between. Germline CDR1 and CDR2: SEHNR and FQNEAQ (reference sequence). CDR3 region: CASSSKYNEQFF. The CDR3 nucleotides are TGTGCCAGCAGCTCCAAGTACAATGAGCAGTTCTTC.

The chain couples TRBV30 to TRBJ2-1; D uncertain. Germline values: CDR1 GTSNPN, CDR2 SVGIG (reference sequence). V shed 1 base and J shed 6 bases, with 4 bases lying between them. The CDR3 spans 11 residues. Written as DNA, the CDR3 is TGTGCCTGGAGTGGGGGCAATGAGCAGTTCTTC. It yields the protein CAWSGGNEQFF.

V usage is TRBV9 and J usage is TRBJ1-5; D call uncertain. This CDR3 is built from 13 residues. Germline V CDR1 and CDR2: SGDLS, YYNGEE. V lost 0 bases and J lost 3, with 4 bases in between. The CDR3 sequence: CASSVGYNQPQHF. The CDR3 nucleotides read TGTGCCAGCAGCGTAGGCTACAATCAGCCCCAGCATTTT. Looking up the rest from reference TRBV9 and TRBJ1-5 gives the full variable domain: DSGVTQTPKHLITATGQRVTLRCSPRSGDLSVYWYQQSLDQGLQFLIQYYNGEERAKGNILERFSAQQFPDLHSELNLSSLELGDSALYFCASSVGYNQPQHFGDGTRLSIL.

This clonotype was counted between two and nine times. The chain couples TRBV20-1 to TRBJ2-7; 10 positions match TRBD2. J gave up 2 bases and V 1 base, and 8 bases lay outside the gene matches. From germline, CDR1 is DFQATT and CDR2 SNEGSKA (reference sequence). CDR3 length equals 16 residues. As DNA, the CDR3 is TGCAGTGCTAGAGGAACATCTAGCGGGGGCCCCTACGAGCAGTACTTC. This codes for CSARGTSSGGPYEQYF.

This clonotype was observed a few times. The chain links TRBV7-9 to TRBJ1-1; no definite D call. V shed 5 bases and J shed 6 bases, with 10 bases lying between them. Germline CDR1 is SEHNR and CDR2 is FQNEAQ (reference sequence). The CDR3 totals 12 residues. CDR3 protein: CASSRGSPEAFF. In DNA, the CDR3 is TGTGCCAGCAGCCGTGGGTCCCCTGAAGCTTTCTTT.

The V gene is TRBV12-3 or TRBV12-4, the J gene TRBJ1-1, with 9 bases lining up with TRBD1. The CDR3 runs 17 residues. V was clipped by 5 bases and J by 1 base; unmatched bases: 11. This CDR3 reads CASSPDRGSPQNTEAFF. The CDR3 DNA is TGTGCCAGCAGTCCGGACAGGGGCTCCCCCCAGAACACTGAAGCTTTCTTT.

The chain carries TRBV11-1 and TRBJ2-2; D gene unclear. The CDR3 consists of 13 residues. Trimming cost V 2 bases and J 6 bases, with 7 bases left between them. Looked up from germline, CDR1 is SGHAT and CDR2 is FQDESV (reference sequence). The CDR3 coding sequence is TGTGCCAGCAGCTTAAGGAGTGCCGGGGAGCTGTTTTTT. Encoded protein: CASSLRSAGELFF. Full variable domain (remainder filled in from reference TRBV11-1 and TRBJ2-2): EAEVAQSPRYKITEKSQAVAFWCDPISGHATLYWYRQILGQGPELLVQFQDESVVDDSQLPKDRFSAERLKGVDSTLKIQPAELGDSAMYLCASSLRSAGELFFGEGSRLTVL.

This sequence joins TRBV28 and TRBJ2-7, with D possibly called TRBD1 or TRBD2 (5 bases each). CDR1 MDHEN and CDR2 SYDVKM come from the germline V gene. CDR3 length equals 13 residues. With 2 bases removed from V and 6 bases from J, the gap between germline ends came to 11 bases. CDR3 sequence (DNA): TGTGCCAGCAGTTTAATCCCCGGGGCCGAGCAGTACTTC. Translating it yields CASSLIPGAEQYF.

The chain combines TRBV7-2 with TRBJ2-7; TRBD2 is a possible D gene (6 bases). CDR3 length equals 16 residues. Germline V gives CDR1 SGHTA, CDR2 FQGNSA. V was shortened by 2 bases and J by 5 bases, with 19 bases between the two germline ends. The CDR3 DNA reads as TGTGCCAGCAGCTTACCCAGGGTGGGGGGTGACGACGAGCAGTACTTC. It translates to CASSLPRVGGDDEQYF.

This clonotype has at least ten counts. The CDR3 DNA reads as TGTGCCAGCAGTCCTAGCGGGGGACCCTACAATGAGCAGTTCTTC. This codes for CASSPSGGPYNEQFF. The gene calls are TRBV12-3 or TRBV12-4 and TRBJ2-1; 10 bases agree with TRBD2. This CDR3 has 15 residues. V gave up 5 bases and J gave up 2 bases; unmatched junction bases: 3.

By its share, this clonotype is medium-sized. The chain links TRBV6-9 to TRBJ2-4; TRBD1 might be the D (5 bases). The V gene's germline CDR1 is MNHGY and CDR2 SVAAGI. The CDR3 is 18 residues long. V was cut by 5 bases and J by 0 bases, with 20 bases left in between. The CDR3 is CASSPLRRTPIAKNIQYF. The CDR3 nucleotides read TGTGCCAGCAGTCCCCTTCGGCGGACACCAATAGCCAAAAACATTCAGTACTTC.

This chain connects TRBV5-6 to TRBJ2-2, with 8 bases lining up with TRBD1. Trimming took 1 base from V and 3 from J; bases not matched to a gene: 8. The germline V gene encodes CDR1 SGHDT and CDR2 YYEEEE. The CDR3 is made up of 17 amino acids. The CDR3 here is CASSLPLRDRHTGELFF. The DNA for the CDR3 is TGTGCCAGCAGCTTGCCCCTGCGGGACAGGCACACCGGGGAGCTGTTTTTT.

This chain links TRBV6-1 with TRBJ2-3; TRBD1 is a possible D gene (6 bases). The CDR3 runs 15 residues. Trimming cost V 3 bases and J 3 bases, with 13 bases left between them. In germline, CDR1 is MNHNS, CDR2 SASEGT. The CDR3 region has the DNA TGTGCCAGCAGTGAGGACAGTAGATGGACAGATACGCAGTATTTT. It translates to CASSEDSRWTDTQYF.

V gene TRBV28 combines with J gene TRBJ1-5, with no clear D. There are 13 residues in the CDR3. Germline CDR1 reads MDHEN; CDR2 reads SYDVKM. Deletions cut 2 bases from V and 5 bases from J, with 7 bases between. In DNA, the CDR3 is TGTGCCAGCAGTTTAGGCTTTTATCAGCCCCAGCATTTT. Protein: CASSLGFYQPQHF.

This clonotype showed up many times. The chain uses TRBV4-2 and TRBJ2-1; no definite D call. This CDR3 has 13 residues. The V end lost 2 bases, the J end lost 5 bases, and 7 bases lay between the germline ends. Per the germline V gene, CDR1 is LGHNA and CDR2 is YNFKEQ. The CDR3 nucleotides are TGTGCCAGCAGCCAATTCCTCAACAATGAGCAGTTCTTC. Translating gives CASSQFLNNEQFF.

This chain links TRBV5-1 with TRBJ1-4; D is ambiguous. In germline, CDR1 is SGHRS, CDR2 YFSETQ. V dropped 4 bases and J dropped 6 bases, with 10 bases sitting between them. The CDR3 runs to 13 residues. CDR3 loop: CASSADPDEKLFF. As DNA, the CDR3 is TGCGCCAGCAGCGCGGACCCCGATGAAAAACTGTTTTTT.

The rearrangement links TRBV11-2 to TRBJ2-3; possible D gene TRBD2, 7 bases. V lost 1 base and J lost 0, with 14 bases in between. Germline assignment: CDR1 SGHAT and CDR2 FQNNGV. The CDR3 runs 17 residues. The CDR3 coding sequence is TGTGCCAGCAGCTTAGTTGGGCGGGGGCGTAGCACAGATACGCAGTATTTT. The encoded protein is CASSLVGRGRSTDTQYF.

The rearrangement links TRBV14 to TRBJ2-4; D could derive from TRBD1 or TRBD2 (5 bases each). Trimming removed 4 bases from V and 13 bases from J, with 14 bases in between. The CDR3 spans 12 residues. Germline loops: CDR1 SGHDN, CDR2 FVKESK. The chain's CDR3 is CASSLSGWDQYF. In DNA form, the CDR3 reads TGTGCCAGCAGCCTGTCGGGCTGGGACCAGTACTTC.

A word on this clonotype: One end of the junction varies from germline; a read error may be responsible. The genes are TRBV9 and TRBJ2-2, with 7 bases fitting TRBD1. The CDR3 sequence is 15 residues long. CDR1 and CDR2 from the germline V gene are SGDLS and YYNGEE. CDR3: CASSATGSHTEELFF. CDR3 in DNA: TGTGCCAGCAGCGCGACAGGGTCCCACACCGAGGAGCTGTTTTTT.

In nucleotides, the CDR3 is TGCAGTGCCGAGACTAGCGGGAGTTACGAGCAGTACTTC. It is translated as CSAETSGSYEQYF. The J gene is TRBJ2-7, the V gene TRBV20-1, with 12 bases aligning to TRBD2. Germline V gene lookup returns CDR1 DFQATT and CDR2 SNEGSKA (reference sequence). The CDR3 is 13 residues long. V gave up 6 bases and J gave up 4 bases; unmatched junction bases: 4.

The chain combines TRBV10-3 with TRBJ2-1; TRBD1 agrees at 11 bases. There are 14 residues in the CDR3. V shed 6 bases, J shed 7 bases, and the junction held 5 bases outside the gene matches. Germline V gene sequence: CDR1 ENHRY, CDR2 SYGVKD. This CDR3 reads CAIRRTGGVNEQFF. The DNA of the CDR3 is TGTGCCATCAGAAGGACAGGGGGCGTTAATGAGCAGTTCTTC.

This clonotype was detected ten times or more. The V gene is TRBV5-6, the J gene TRBJ2-7; unclear D gene. Germline values: CDR1 SGHDT, CDR2 YYEEEE. The V end lost 4 bases, the J end lost 3 bases, and 8 bases lay between the germline ends. The CDR3 sequence is 12 residues long. DNA for the CDR3: TGTGCCAGCAGCGGTGTGGGCTACGAGCAGTACTTC. This sequence encodes CASSGVGYEQYF. Based on the CDR3 plus reference TRBV5-6 and TRBJ2-7, the full variable domain is DAGVTQSPTHLIKTRGQQVTLRCSPKSGHDTVSWYQQALGQGPQFIFQYYEEEERQRGNFPDRFSGHQFPNYSSELNVNALLLGDSALYLCASSGVGYEQYFGPGTRLTVT.

This clonotype was counted ten times or more. The chain carries TRBV6-6 and TRBJ1-1; D is possibly TRBD1 (6 bases). V was shortened by 7 bases and J by 8 bases, with 17 bases between the two germline ends. The CDR3 extends over 13 amino acids. Germline V gene data show CDR1 as MNHNY and CDR2 as SVGAGI (reference sequence). The CDR3 DNA is TGTGCCAGCACCAAGTGGGGGGGCGCGGAAGCTTTCTTT. It yields the protein CASTKWGGAEAFF.

This clonotype has only a few counts. The V gene is TRBV12-3 or TRBV12-4, the J gene TRBJ2-2, with no clear D. V was trimmed by 3 bases and J by 1 base, leaving 12 bases between them. CDR3 length: 16 amino acids. CDR3 sequence (DNA): TGTGCCAGCAGTTTGAGCGCGTTGGGGAACACCGGGGAGCTGTTTTTT. As protein: CASSLSALGNTGELFF.

This clonotype was seen at least ten times. V gene TRBV4-3 combines with J gene TRBJ2-7; 7 bases align to TRBD1. The junction had 4 bases not matched to a gene; V was cut back by 2 bases and J by 0 bases. Germline loops: CDR1 LGHNA, CDR2 YSLEER. The CDR3 length is 15 residues. DNA of the CDR3: TGCGCCAGCAGCCAATCCCGGACAGGCTCCTACGAGCAGTACTTC. Its translation is CASSQSRTGSYEQYF.